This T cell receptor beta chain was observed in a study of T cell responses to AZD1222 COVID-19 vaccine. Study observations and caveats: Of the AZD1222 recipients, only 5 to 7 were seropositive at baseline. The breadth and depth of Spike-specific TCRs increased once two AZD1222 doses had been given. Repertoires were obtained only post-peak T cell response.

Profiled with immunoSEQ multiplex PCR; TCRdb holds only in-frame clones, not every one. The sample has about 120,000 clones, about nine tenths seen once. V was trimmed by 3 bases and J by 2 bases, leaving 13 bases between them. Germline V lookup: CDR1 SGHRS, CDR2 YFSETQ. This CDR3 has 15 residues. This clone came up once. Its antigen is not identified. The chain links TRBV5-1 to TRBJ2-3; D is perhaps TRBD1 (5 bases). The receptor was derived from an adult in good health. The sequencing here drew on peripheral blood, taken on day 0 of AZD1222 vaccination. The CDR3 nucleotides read TGCGCCAGCAGCTCCGTCCAGGGCAACACAGATACGCAGTATTTT. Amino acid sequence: CASSSVQGNTDTQYF.